This TCR beta chain was captured in a study of regulatory T cells in long-lasting Graves disease. Germline values: CDR1 DFQATT, CDR2 SNEGSKA (reference sequence). Trimming pared 0 bases from V and 7 bases from J, leaving 19 bases between. This CDR3 spans 16 amino acids. The time point denotes: persistent/refractory GD, antithyroid drugs over 5 years with positive TRAb. Making the TCR library involved RNA that had been extracted from PBMCs. To make TCR beta libraries, researchers used iRepertoire HTBI primers and Arm-PCR of CDR3 regions. TCRdb reprocessed the multiplex PCR reads via MiXCR and lists one record per CDR3 protein. The top ten hold roughly a quarter of the sample, which has a few hundred thousand distinct CDR3 sequences, about a quarter seen once.

This chain links TRBV20-1 with TRBJ1-5; D is unclear. Sequenced material: peripheral blood mononuclear cells (PBMCs), taken when the disease was refractory, from a patient treated with antithyroid drugs. The sequence derives from a female donor with Graves disease. The CDR3 loop reads CSARDPLRREQQPQHF. CDR3 sequence (DNA): TGCAGTGCTAGAGATCCGCTAAGGAGGGAACAGCAGCCCCAGCATTTT.